This T cell receptor (beta chain) was recorded in a study of PD-1 blockade in classical Hodgkin lymphoma. General observations from the study: With respect to the repertoire differences, their causes, possibly disease activity or prior therapy, remain undefined. Newly diagnosed patients had baseline TCR diversity that was reportedly lower than that of healthy donors.

On this clone: Its target is not known.

Time point: newly diagnosed, previously untreated cHL patient sample. Thawed PBMCs were the source of CD8+ T cells, obtained through magnetic negative selection. Newly diagnosed, untreated classical Hodgkin lymphoma PBMCs provided comparison. Germline loops: CDR1 SGHVS, CDR2 FQNEAQ. There are 14 residues in the CDR3. V dropped 1 base and J dropped 2 bases, with 9 bases sitting between them. Using immunoSEQ multiplex PCR, the repertoire was profiled, and TCRdb retains in-frame clones only, with some absent. This table holds some 5,400 clones, 85% to 90% found once. The receptor comes from a human donor with classical Hodgkin lymphoma. Sequences were obtained from CD8+ T cells from blood. This sequence joins TRBV7-8 and TRBJ2-7; D is unresolved. CDR3 in DNA: TGTGCCAGCAGCTTAGAGGACGGCCCCTACGAGCAGTACTTC. It is translated as CASSLEDGPYEQYF.